The rows below give T cell receptor beta chains drawn from one sample of a study of T cell responses to AZD1222 COVID-19 vaccine. Here immunoSEQ multiplex PCR was the method, and the copy in TCRdb shows in-frame clones only, minus some. Among about 140,000 clones listed, 92% were seen once. The sequencing here drew on peripheral blood, taken on day 0 of AZD1222 vaccination. Source of these receptors: an adult in good health. Both conserved end residues are part of each CDR3. A D gene is named only where the DNA matches it firmly. Part of the rows lack a size; the others show once, few, many or a class for expanded clones.

v_call	j_call	d_call	clone_size	cdr3_aa	cdr3_nt
TRBV18	TRBJ1-3	TRBD1	-	CASSAGGSGNTIYF	TGTGCCAGCTCGGCAGGGGGCTCTGGAAACACCATATATTTT
TRBV3-1/TRBV3-2	TRBJ2-1	TRBD2	-	CASSRTSGSQFF	TGTGCCAGCAGCCGGACTAGCGGGAGCCAGTTCTTC
TRBV10-2	TRBJ2-4	TRBD1	few	CASSGFQGARGKNIQYF	TGCGCCAGCTCGGGATTTCAGGGGGCGCGAGGCAAAAACATTCAGTACTTC
TRBV29-1	TRBJ1-4	-	-	CSVIGREKLFF	TGCAGCGTTATCGGAAGAGAAAAACTGTTTTTT
TRBV7-2	TRBJ2-5	-	-	CASSLFQGDTLQYF	TGTGCCAGCAGCTTATTCCAGGGTGACACACTCCAGTACTTC
TRBV5-6	TRBJ1-2	-	-	CASSLGLRTTHGYTF	TGTGCCAGCAGCTTGGGTTTGAGGACTACTCATGGCTACACCTTC
TRBV25-1	TRBJ2-2	-	-	CASHQGAGTGELFF	TGTGCCAGTCACCAGGGAGCGGGCACCGGGGAGCTGTTTTTT
TRBV10-3	TRBJ1-1	TRBD1	-	CAISDADRGPVTEAFF	TGTGCCATCAGTGATGCGGACAGGGGTCCGGTCACTGAAGCTTTCTTT
TRBV19	TRBJ2-2	TRBD1	-	CASSIDNRGRGTGELFF	TGTGCCAGTAGTATAGATAACAGGGGGCGAGGAACCGGGGAGCTGTTTTTT
TRBV19	TRBJ2-6	-	-	CASSIQGGSGANVLTF	TGTGCCAGTAGTATCCAGGGTGGCTCTGGGGCCAACGTCCTGACTTTC
TRBV7-9	TRBJ1-2	-	once	CASSLVGGYNFGYTF	TGTGCCAGCAGCTTAGTGGGGGGCTATAATTTTGGCTACACCTTC
TRBV2	TRBJ2-7	-	-	CASSWGYEQYF	TGTGCCAGCAGTTGGGGGTACGAGCAGTACTTC
TRBV18	TRBJ2-7	TRBD1	-	CASSTLGQGSEQYF	TGTGCCAGCTCGACTCTGGGACAGGGGAGCGAGCAGTACTTC
TRBV28	TRBJ2-1	-	-	CASRADNEQFF	TGTGCCAGCAGAGCCGACAATGAGCAGTTCTTC
TRBV7-9	TRBJ1-1	TRBD1	-	CASEDRATEAFF	TGTGCCAGCGAGGACAGGGCCACTGAAGCTTTCTTT
TRBV12-3/TRBV12-4	TRBJ1-5	-	-	CASSRRGNQPQHF	TGTGCCAGCAGCAGACGGGGCAATCAGCCCCAGCATTTT
TRBV5-5	TRBJ2-1	-	once	CASSLSSTDPYNEQFF	TGTGCCAGCAGCTTGAGTTCGACTGACCCGTACAATGAGCAGTTCTTC
TRBV24-1	TRBJ1-3	TRBD1	-	CATSDRGGSGNTIYF	TGTGCCACCAGTGACAGGGGGGGATCTGGAAACACCATATATTTT
TRBV6-6	TRBJ2-1	-	once	CASSYSAGSSYNEQFF	TGTGCCAGCAGTTATTCAGCGGGTAGCTCCTACAATGAGCAGTTCTTC
TRBV7-2	TRBJ2-1	TRBD2	-	CASSISGGSYNEQFF	TGTGCCAGCAGCATTAGCGGGGGCTCCTACAATGAGCAGTTCTTC
TRBV27	TRBJ2-7	-	-	CASGGGQGSYEQYF	TGTGCCAGCGGGGGGGGGCAGGGGTCCTACGAGCAGTACTTC
TRBV6-5	TRBJ1-5	TRBD1	many	CASRGDRDAQPQHF	TGTGCCAGCAGAGGAGACAGGGACGCTCAGCCCCAGCATTTT
TRBV19	TRBJ1-6	-	once	CASTSGTTSPLHF	TGTGCCAGTACTTCTGGGACAACCTCACCCCTCCACTTT
TRBV6-1	TRBJ1-1	-	-	CASSAIRSPLNTEAFF	TGTGCCAGCAGTGCGATTAGGAGCCCCTTGAACACTGAAGCTTTCTTT
TRBV29-1	TRBJ1-1	TRBD1	-	CSVASGQANTEAFF	TGCAGCGTTGCGTCCGGACAGGCGAACACTGAAGCTTTCTTT
TRBV5-1	TRBJ2-1	-	few	CASSLEATDYNEQFF	TGCGCCAGCAGCTTGGAGGCGACCGACTACAATGAGCAGTTCTTC
TRBV12-5	TRBJ2-3	TRBD2	-	CASGLGGRAGTSTDTQYF	TGTGCTAGTGGTTTGGGGGGCCGAGCGGGGACTAGCACAGATACGCAGTATTTT
TRBV6-6	TRBJ2-1	TRBD2	-	CASSSGLAGFNEQFF	TGTGCCAGCAGTTCCGGACTAGCGGGGTTCAATGAGCAGTTCTTC
TRBV30	TRBJ1-1	-	-	CAWNVRMNTEAFF	TGTGCCTGGAATGTGAGGATGAACACTGAAGCTTTCTTT
TRBV19	TRBJ2-7	-	-	CASSMGGGTYEQYF	TGTGCCAGTAGTATGGGGGGAGGAACCTACGAGCAGTACTTC
TRBV19	TRBJ2-1	TRBD2	-	CASSTGTRVDEQFF	TGTGCCAGTAGTACGGGGACTAGGGTCGATGAGCAGTTCTTC
TRBV6-4	TRBJ2-3	-	-	CASSATGSGTDTQYF	TGTGCCAGCAGTGCTACAGGGAGCGGGACAGATACGCAGTATTTT
TRBV19	TRBJ2-7	TRBD1	-	CASSIVGQGARYEQYF	TGTGCCAGTAGTATAGTGGGACAGGGGGCGCGCTACGAGCAGTACTTC
TRBV7-2	TRBJ2-1	-	-	CASSLRDAILTYNEQFF	TGTGCCAGCAGCTTACGAGACGCTATACTAACCTACAATGAGCAGTTCTTC
TRBV19	TRBJ2-3	TRBD2	-	CASSSLRSGGSTDTQYF	TGTGCCAGTAGTAGCCTAAGAAGCGGGGGGAGCACAGATACGCAGTATTTT
TRBV27	TRBJ2-2	TRBD2	-	CASSYVAGNTGELFF	TGTGCCAGCAGTTATGTAGCGGGGAACACCGGGGAGCTGTTTTTT
TRBV5-1	TRBJ1-5	TRBD1	-	CASSGDSLRQPQHF	TGCGCCAGCAGCGGGGACAGTTTGAGGCAGCCCCAGCATTTT
TRBV2	TRBJ1-2	-	-	CASKGGQFFYGYTF	TGTGCCAGCAAGGGAGGACAGTTTTTCTATGGCTACACCTTC
TRBV5-1	TRBJ2-7	TRBD1	-	CASTRTGGVYEQYF	TGCGCCAGCACGCGGACAGGGGGCGTCTACGAGCAGTACTTC
TRBV6-4	TRBJ2-7	TRBD1	-	CASSSDRGYEQYF	TGTGCCAGCAGTTCCGACAGGGGCTACGAGCAGTACTTC
TRBV27	TRBJ1-2	-	-	CASSPAGNYGYTF	TGTGCCAGCAGTCCCGCAGGCAACTATGGCTACACCTTC
TRBV10-1	TRBJ2-1	TRBD2	-	CASSETSGSVNEQFF	TGCGCCAGCAGTGAGACTAGCGGGAGTGTTAATGAGCAGTTCTTC
TRBV7-4	TRBJ2-7	-	-	CASSLVFRVRAPVYGEQYF	TGTGCCAGCAGCTTAGTTTTCAGGGTCAGGGCCCCCGTTTATGGAGAGCAGTACTTC
TRBV6-5	TRBJ1-3	-	-	CASSRLESGNTIYF	TGTGCCAGCAGCAGGCTAGAATCTGGAAACACCATATATTTT